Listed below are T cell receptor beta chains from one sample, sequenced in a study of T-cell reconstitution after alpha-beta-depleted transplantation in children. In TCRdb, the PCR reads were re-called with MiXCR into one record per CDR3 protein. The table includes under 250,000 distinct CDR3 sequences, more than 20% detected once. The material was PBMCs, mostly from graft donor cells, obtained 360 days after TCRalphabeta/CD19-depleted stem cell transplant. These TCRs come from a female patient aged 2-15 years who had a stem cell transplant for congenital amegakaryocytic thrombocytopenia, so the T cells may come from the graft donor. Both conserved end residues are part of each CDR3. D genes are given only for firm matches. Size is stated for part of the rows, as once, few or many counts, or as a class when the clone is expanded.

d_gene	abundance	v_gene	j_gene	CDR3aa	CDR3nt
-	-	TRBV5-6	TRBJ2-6	CASSLPGFVGSGANVLTF	TGTGCCAGCAGCTTGCCAGGGTTCGTGGGTTCTGGGGCCAACGTCCTGACTTTC
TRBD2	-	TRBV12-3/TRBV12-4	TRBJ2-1	CASSSKGLAASSYNEQFF	TGTGCCAGCAGTTCAAAGGGACTAGCGGCCAGCTCCTACAATGAGCAGTTCTTC
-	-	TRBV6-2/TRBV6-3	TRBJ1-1	CASSYSQGIINTEAFF	TGTGCCAGCAGTTACAGTCAGGGGATTATTAACACTGAAGCTTTCTTT
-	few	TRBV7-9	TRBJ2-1	CASTAAASYNEQFF	TGTGCCAGCACCGCAGCGGCCAGCTACAATGAGCAGTTCTTC
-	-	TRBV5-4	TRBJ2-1	CASSLGQAISYNEQFF	TGTGCCAGCAGCTTGGGACAGGCCATCTCCTACAATGAGCAGTTCTTC
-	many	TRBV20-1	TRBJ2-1	CSARDPTSTSYNEQFF	TGCAGTGCTAGAGATCCGACCAGTACCTCCTACAATGAGCAGTTCTTC
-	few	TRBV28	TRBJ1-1	CASRQGMNTEAFF	TGTGCCAGCAGACAGGGTATGAACACTGAAGCTTTCTTT
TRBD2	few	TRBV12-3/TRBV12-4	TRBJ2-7	CASSLLGRTDEQYF	TGTGCCAGCAGTTTACTCGGGAGGACTGACGAGCAGTACTTC
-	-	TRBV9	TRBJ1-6	CASSVGALRSSYNSPLHF	TGTGCCAGCAGCGTAGGAGCCCTACGGAGCTCCTATAATTCACCCCTCCACTTT
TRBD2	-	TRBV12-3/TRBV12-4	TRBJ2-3	CASSLTRESGDTQYF	TGTGCCAGCAGTTTAACGCGGGAGTCAGGAGATACGCAGTATTTT
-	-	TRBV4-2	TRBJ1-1	CASSQAQGNTEAFF	TGTGCCAGCAGCCAAGCTCAGGGAAACACTGAAGCTTTCTTT
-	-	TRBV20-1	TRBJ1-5	CSARPSGHSNQPQHF	TGCAGTGCAAGACCGTCAGGCCATAGCAATCAGCCCCAGCATTTT
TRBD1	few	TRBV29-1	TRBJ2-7	CSGPGQGYEQYF	TGCAGCGGACCGGGACAGGGGTACGAGCAGTACTTC
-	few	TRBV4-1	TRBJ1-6	CASSQDWQVNSPLHF	TGCGCCAGCAGCCAAGATTGGCAGGTTAATTCACCCCTCCACTTT
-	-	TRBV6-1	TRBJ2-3	CASSESLSPTYTDTQYF	TGTGCCAGCAGTGAAAGTCTATCACCTACCTACACAGATACGCAGTATTTT
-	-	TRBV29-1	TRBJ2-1	CSVARWSSNEQFF	TGCAGCGTCGCGCGGTGGTCGAGTAATGAGCAGTTCTTC
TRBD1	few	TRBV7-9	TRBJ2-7	CASSLLAGGASGEQYF	TGTGCCAGCAGCTTACTGGCAGGGGGCGCGTCCGGGGAGCAGTACTTC
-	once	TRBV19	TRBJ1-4	CASRAGREKLFF	TGTGCCAGTCGGGCAGGACGAGAAAAACTGTTTTTT
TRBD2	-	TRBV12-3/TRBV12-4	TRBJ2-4	CASSKEGLVEDIQYF	TGTGCCAGCAGTAAAGAGGGACTAGTGGAGGACATTCAGTACTTC
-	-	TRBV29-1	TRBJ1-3	CSVRASGSGNTIYF	TGCAGCGTGCGGGCCTCGGGCTCTGGAAACACCATATATTTT
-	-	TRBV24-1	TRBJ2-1	CATARDGDYNEQFF	TGTGCCACGGCGCGGGACGGGGATTACAATGAGCAGTTCTTC
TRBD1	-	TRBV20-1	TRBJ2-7	CSARDRRTGAYEQYF	TGCAGTGCTAGAGATCGTCGGACAGGGGCTTACGAGCAGTACTTC
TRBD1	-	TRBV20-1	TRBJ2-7	CSARGGTGGSYEQYF	TGCAGTGCTAGAGGAGGGACAGGGGGCTCCTACGAGCAGTACTTC
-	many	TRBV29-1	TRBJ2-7	CSVRRDAYYEQYF	TGCAGCGTCCGGCGGGACGCGTACTACGAGCAGTACTTC
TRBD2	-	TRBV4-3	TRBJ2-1	CASTLGLAGIYEQFF	TGCGCCAGCACCCTGGGACTAGCGGGAATCTATGAGCAGTTCTTC
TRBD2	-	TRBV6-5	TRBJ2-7	CASSYREASYEQYF	TGTGCCAGCAGTTACCGGGAGGCGTCCTACGAGCAGTACTTC
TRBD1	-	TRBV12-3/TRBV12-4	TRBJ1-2	CASSYGTGGAWTF	TGTGCCAGCAGTTATGGGACAGGGGGCGCATGGACCTTC
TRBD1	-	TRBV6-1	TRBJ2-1	CASSKGTFGTGGNNEQFF	TGTGCCAGCAGTAAGGGGACCTTTGGGACAGGGGGTAATAATGAGCAGTTCTTC
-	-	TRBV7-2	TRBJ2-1	CASSLTQVAGLYNEQFF	TGTGCCAGCAGTCTAACCCAAGTGGCGGGCCTTTACAATGAGCAGTTCTTC
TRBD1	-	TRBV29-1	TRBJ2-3	CSVFRGPGGATDTQYF	TGCAGCGTCTTCAGAGGGCCAGGGGGTGCCACAGATACGCAGTATTTT
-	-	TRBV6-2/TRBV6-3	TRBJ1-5	CASRKPGVRDNQPQHF	TGTGCCAGCAGAAAACCAGGAGTGCGGGACAATCAGCCCCAGCATTTT
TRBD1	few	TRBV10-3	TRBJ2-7	CAIRGDRGYEQYF	TGTGCCATCAGGGGGGACAGGGGTTACGAGCAGTACTTC
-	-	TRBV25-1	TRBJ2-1	CASSEYLGGAYNEQFF	TGTGCCAGCAGTGAATACCTCGGCGGGGCCTACAATGAGCAGTTCTTC
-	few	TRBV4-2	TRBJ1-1	CASSQDWVGGTEAFF	TGTGCCAGCAGCCAAGACTGGGTTGGGGGCACTGAAGCTTTCTTT
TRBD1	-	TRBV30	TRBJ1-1	CAWSVGTVNTEAFF	TGTGCCTGGAGTGTGGGGACAGTGAACACTGAAGCTTTCTTT
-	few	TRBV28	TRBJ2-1	CASSFEVFHSEQFF	TGTGCCAGCAGTTTTGAGGTCTTCCACAGTGAGCAGTTCTTC
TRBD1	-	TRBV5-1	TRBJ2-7	CASSGGTGDYEQYF	TGCGCCAGCAGCGGGGGGACAGGGGACTACGAGCAGTACTTC
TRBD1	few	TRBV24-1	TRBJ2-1	CATSDFPGQGANEQFF	TGTGCCACCAGTGATTTTCCGGGACAGGGGGCGAATGAGCAGTTCTTC
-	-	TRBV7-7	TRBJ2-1	CASTLSGEQFF	TGTGCCAGCACTCTGAGTGGGGAGCAGTTCTTC
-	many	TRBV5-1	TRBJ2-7	CASSLVLDSYEQYF	TGCGCCAGCAGCTTGGTTTTAGACTCCTACGAGCAGTACTTC
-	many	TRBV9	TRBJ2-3	CASSVSLATDTQYF	TGTGCCAGCAGCGTATCCCTCGCCACAGATACGCAGTATTTT
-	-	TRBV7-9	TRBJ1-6	CASSQGDGAYSPLHF	TGTGCCAGCAGCCAAGGGGACGGTGCATATTCACCCCTCCACTTT
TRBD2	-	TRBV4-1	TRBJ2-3	CASSRTPGLAGGLSTDTQYF	TGCGCCAGCAGCCGCACCCCCGGACTAGCGGGAGGGCTTTCGACAGATACGCAGTATTTT
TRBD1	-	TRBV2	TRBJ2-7	CASNIQGAAPYEQYF	TGTGCCAGCAACATACAGGGGGCCGCGCCCTACGAGCAGTACTTC
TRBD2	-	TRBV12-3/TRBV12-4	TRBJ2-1	CASSTLWTSGNNEQLF	TGTGCCAGCAGTACCCTATGGACTAGCGGGAACAATGAGCAGCTCTTC
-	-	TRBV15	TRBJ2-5	CATSNGVQETQYF	TGTGCCACCAGCAACGGGGTACAAGAGACCCAGTACTTC
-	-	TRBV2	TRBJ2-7	CASTSRGRGYEQYF	TGTGCCAGCACTTCTCGGGGCAGGGGCTACGAGCAGTACTTC
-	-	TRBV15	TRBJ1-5	CATSRTAVNQPQHF	TGTGCCACCAGCAGGACAGCTGTCAATCAGCCCCAGCATTTT
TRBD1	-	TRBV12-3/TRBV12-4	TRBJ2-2	CASSRDRGQDTGELFF	TGTGCCAGCAGCCGGGACAGGGGGCAGGACACCGGGGAGCTGTTTTTT
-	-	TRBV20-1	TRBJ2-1	CSAIDRKSYNEQFF	TGCAGTGCTATCGACAGGAAGTCCTACAATGAGCAGTTCTTC
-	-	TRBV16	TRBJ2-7	CASSQSGTGEQYF	TGTGCCAGCAGCCAATCGGGGACTGGGGAGCAGTACTTC
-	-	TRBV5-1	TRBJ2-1	CASSLGVSEQFF	TGCGCCAGCAGCTTGGGAGTAAGTGAGCAGTTCTTC
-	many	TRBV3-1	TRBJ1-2	CASRGSGGYTF	TGTGCCAGCAGGGGATCTGGCGGCTACACCTTC
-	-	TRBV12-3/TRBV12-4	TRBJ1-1	CASSMGHRNTEAFF	TGTGCCAGCAGTATGGGACACCGGAACACTGAAGCTTTCTTT
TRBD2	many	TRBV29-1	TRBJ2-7	CSASGTLYEQYF	TGCAGCGCTAGCGGGACCCTCTACGAGCAGTACTTC
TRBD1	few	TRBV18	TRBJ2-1	CASSPGDRGPVVQFF	TGTGCCAGCTCACCTGGGGACAGGGGCCCTGTAGTGCAGTTCTTC
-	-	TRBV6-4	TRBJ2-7	CASSVLGADSSYEQYF	TGTGCCAGCAGTGTCCTGGGAGCAGACAGCTCCTACGAGCAGTACTTC